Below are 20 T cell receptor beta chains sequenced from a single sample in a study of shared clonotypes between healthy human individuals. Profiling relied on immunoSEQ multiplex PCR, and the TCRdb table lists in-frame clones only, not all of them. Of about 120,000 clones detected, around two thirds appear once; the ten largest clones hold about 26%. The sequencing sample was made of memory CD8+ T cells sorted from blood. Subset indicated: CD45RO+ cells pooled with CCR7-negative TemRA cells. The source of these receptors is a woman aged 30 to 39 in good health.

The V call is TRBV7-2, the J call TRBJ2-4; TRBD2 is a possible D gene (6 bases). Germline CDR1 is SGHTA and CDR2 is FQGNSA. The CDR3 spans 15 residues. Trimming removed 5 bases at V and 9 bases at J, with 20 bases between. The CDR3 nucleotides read TGTGCCAGCAGCGCGGGATCCGTGGGCCCCAGCATTCAGTACTTC. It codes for CASSAGSVGPSIQYF.

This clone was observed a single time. This CDR3 is CASSLGPGELFF. The CDR3 coding sequence is TGTGCCAGCAGCTTAGGCCCCGGGGAGCTGTTTTTT. The chain has TRBV11-3 and TRBJ2-2; D call uncertain. The CDR3 covers 12 residues. CDR1 and CDR2 (germline): SGHNT, YENEEA. Trimming took off 1 base at V and 6 bases at J, with 3 bases between the two ends. Together with reference TRBV11-3 and TRBJ2-2, the CDR3 gives the full variable domain: EAGVVQSPRYKIIEKKQPVAFWCNPISGHNTLYWYLQNLGQGPELLIRYENEEAVDDSQLPKDRFSAERLKGVDSTLKIQPAELGDSAVYLCASSLGPGELFFGEGSRLTVL.

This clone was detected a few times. As DNA, the CDR3 is TGTGCCAGCAGTTCTGGGGCCAACGTCCTGACTTTC. Its protein is CASSSGANVLTF. J is TRBJ2-6 and V is TRBV27, with D hard to call. Germline assignment: CDR1 MNHEY and CDR2 SMNVEV (reference sequence). This CDR3 is built from 12 residues. V was cut by 4 bases and J by 2 bases, with 0 bases left in between.

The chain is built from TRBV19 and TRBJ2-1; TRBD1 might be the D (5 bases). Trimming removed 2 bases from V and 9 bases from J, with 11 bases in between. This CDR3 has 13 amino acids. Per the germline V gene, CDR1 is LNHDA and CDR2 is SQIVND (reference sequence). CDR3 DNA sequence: TGTGCCAGTAGTATATCAGGGTGGGGTGAGCAGTTCTTC. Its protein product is CASSISGWGEQFF.

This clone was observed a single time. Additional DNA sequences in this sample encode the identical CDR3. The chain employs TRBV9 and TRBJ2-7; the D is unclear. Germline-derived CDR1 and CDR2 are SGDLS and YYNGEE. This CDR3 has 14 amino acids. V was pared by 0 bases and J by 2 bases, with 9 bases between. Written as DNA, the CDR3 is TGTGCCAGCAGCGTAGGAGACATCGCCTACGAGCAGTACTTC. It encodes CASSVGDIAYEQYF. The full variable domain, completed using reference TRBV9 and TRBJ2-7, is DSGVTQTPKHLITATGQRVTLRCSPRSGDLSVYWYQQSLDQGLQFLIQYYNGEERAKGNILERFSAQQFPDLHSELNLSSLELGDSALYFCASSVGDIAYEQYFGPGTRLTVT.

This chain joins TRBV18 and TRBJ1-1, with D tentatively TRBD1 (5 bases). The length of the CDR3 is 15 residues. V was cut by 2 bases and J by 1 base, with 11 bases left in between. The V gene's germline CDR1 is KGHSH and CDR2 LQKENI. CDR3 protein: CASSPGDEPNTEAFF. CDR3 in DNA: TGTGCCAGCTCACCAGGGGACGAACCGAACACTGAAGCTTTCTTT.

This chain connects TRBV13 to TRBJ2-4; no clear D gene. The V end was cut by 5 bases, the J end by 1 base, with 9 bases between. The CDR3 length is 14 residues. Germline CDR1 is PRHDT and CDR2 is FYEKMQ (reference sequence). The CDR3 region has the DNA TGTGCCAGCAGCGACGGTAGGGCCAAAAACATTCAGTACTTC. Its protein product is CASSDGRAKNIQYF.

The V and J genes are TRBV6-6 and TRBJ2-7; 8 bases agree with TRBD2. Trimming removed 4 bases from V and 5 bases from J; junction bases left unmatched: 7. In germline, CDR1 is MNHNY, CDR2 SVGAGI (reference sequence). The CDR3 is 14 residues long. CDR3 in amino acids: CASSSSGSINEQYF. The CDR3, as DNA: TGTGCCAGCAGTTCCAGCGGGAGTATAAACGAGCAGTACTTC.

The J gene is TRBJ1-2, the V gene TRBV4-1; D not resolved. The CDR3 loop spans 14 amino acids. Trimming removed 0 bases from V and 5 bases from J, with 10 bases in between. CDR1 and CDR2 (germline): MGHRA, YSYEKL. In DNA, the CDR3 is TGCGCCAGCAGCCAAGAACACTCTCCGTATGGCTACACCTTC. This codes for CASSQEHSPYGYTF.

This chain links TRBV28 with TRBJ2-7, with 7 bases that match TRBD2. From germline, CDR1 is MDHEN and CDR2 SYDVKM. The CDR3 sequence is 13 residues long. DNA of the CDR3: TGTGCGGGGGGGAGGACCCGCCGGGGAGAGCAGTACTTC. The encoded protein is CAGGRTRRGEQYF.

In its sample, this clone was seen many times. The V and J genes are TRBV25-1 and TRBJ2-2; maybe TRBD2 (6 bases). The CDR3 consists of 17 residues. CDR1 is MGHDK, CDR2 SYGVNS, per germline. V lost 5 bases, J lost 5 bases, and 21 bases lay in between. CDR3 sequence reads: CASSRGPGTGITGELFF. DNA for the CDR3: TGTGCCAGCAGTAGGGGCCCCGGGACTGGCATAACCGGGGAGCTGTTTTTT.

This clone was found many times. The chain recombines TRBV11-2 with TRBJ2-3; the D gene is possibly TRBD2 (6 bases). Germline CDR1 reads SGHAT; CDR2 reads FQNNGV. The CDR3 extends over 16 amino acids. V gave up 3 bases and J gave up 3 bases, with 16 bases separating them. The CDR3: CASSFTTGRGTDTQYF. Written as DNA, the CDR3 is TGTGCCAGCAGCTTCACTACCGGGAGAGGTACAGATACGCAGTATTTT.

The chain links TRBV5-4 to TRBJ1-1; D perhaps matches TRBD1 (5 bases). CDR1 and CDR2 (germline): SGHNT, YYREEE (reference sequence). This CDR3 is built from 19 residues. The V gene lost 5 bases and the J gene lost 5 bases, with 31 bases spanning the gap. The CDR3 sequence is CASSHSLASGIRMRTEAFF. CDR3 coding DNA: TGTGCCAGCAGTCACAGTCTCGCCTCAGGGATCCGCATGAGAACTGAAGCTTTCTTT.

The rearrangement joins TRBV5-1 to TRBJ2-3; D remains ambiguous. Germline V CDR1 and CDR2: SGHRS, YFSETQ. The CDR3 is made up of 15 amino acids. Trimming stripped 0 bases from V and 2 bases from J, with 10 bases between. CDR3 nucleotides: TGCGCCAGCAGCTTGGAAGGGCGGTCCACAGATACGCAGTATTTT. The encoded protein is CASSLEGRSTDTQYF.

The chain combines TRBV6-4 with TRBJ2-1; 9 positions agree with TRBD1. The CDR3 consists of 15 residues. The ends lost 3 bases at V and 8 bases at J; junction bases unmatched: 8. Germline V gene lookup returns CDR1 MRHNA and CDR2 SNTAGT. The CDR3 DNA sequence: TGTGCCAGCAGTGAAGAACAGGGGGCGAGGGATGAGCAGTTCTTC. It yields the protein CASSEEQGARDEQFF.

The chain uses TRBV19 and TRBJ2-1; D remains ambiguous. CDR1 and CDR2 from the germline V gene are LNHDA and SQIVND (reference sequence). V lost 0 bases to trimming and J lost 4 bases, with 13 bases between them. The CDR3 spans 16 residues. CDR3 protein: CASSIDHVANYNEQFF. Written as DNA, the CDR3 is TGTGCCAGTAGTATAGATCACGTCGCGAATTACAATGAGCAGTTCTTC.

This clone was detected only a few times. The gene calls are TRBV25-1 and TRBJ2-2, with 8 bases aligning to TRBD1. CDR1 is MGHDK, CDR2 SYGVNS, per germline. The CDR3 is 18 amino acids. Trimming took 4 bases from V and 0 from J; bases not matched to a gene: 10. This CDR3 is CASSAGQGGMANTGELFF. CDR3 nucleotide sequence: TGTGCCAGCAGTGCAGGACAGGGTGGAATGGCGAACACCGGGGAGCTGTTTTTT.

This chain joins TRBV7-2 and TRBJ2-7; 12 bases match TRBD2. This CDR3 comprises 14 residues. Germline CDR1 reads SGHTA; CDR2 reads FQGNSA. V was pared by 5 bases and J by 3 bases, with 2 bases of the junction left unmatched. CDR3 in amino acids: CASSATSGGYEQYF. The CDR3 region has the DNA TGTGCCAGCAGCGCGACTAGCGGGGGCTACGAGCAGTACTTC.

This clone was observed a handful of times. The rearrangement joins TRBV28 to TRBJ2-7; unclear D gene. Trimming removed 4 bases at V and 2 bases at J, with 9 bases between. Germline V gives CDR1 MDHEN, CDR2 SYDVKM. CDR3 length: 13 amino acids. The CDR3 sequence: CASSSPRPYEQYF. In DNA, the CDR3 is TGTGCCAGCAGTTCCCCCCGGCCCTACGAGCAGTACTTC.

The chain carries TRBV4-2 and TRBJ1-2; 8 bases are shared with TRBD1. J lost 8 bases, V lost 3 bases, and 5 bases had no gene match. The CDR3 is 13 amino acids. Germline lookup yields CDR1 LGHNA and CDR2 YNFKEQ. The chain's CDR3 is CASSQTGEHGYTF. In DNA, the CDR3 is TGTGCCAGCAGCCAGACAGGGGAGCACGGCTACACCTTC.